The rows below give T cell receptor beta chains drawn from one sample of a study of metastatic and nonmetastatic thyroid tumors. With MiXCR, TCRdb reprocessed the PCR reads. The profile shows some 20,000 clones, roughly 17% of them singletons. Sequencing was carried out using blood. These receptors were obtained from a male donor with papillary thyroid cancer or a benign thyroid nodule (not recorded which). Some clones in this sample may be carry-over from other donors' samples. CDR3s include the opening cysteine and the closing phenylalanine or tryptophan. Fields, in order: V gene, D gene, J gene, CDR3 protein. The D gene is left open where the match is weak.

TRBV28	.	TRBJ2-1	CASKVGPYNEQFF
TRBV9	.	TRBJ2-3	CASSVGVGGTDTQYF
TRBV11-3	TRBD1	TRBJ1-1	CASSPPTGQGTESFF
TRBV20-1	TRBD2	TRBJ2-1	CSAIKKSGSSYNEQFF
TRBV5-5	TRBD1	TRBJ1-3	CASSSTGGASGNTIYF
TRBV27	.	TRBJ2-7	CASSLSHYEQYF
TRBV6-1	.	TRBJ1-1	CASSPQVMNTEAFF
TRBV6-1	.	TRBJ1-2	CVSSDGGYGYTF
TRBV20-1	TRBD2	TRBJ2-3	CSAQGASGPTDTQYF
TRBV20-1	TRBD2	TRBJ2-7	CSARGSSGGYEQYF
TRBV7-9	.	TRBJ2-1	CASSGRFSEGVAYNEQFF
TRBV20-1	TRBD2	TRBJ2-3	CSARAWREYRYTQYF
TRBV29-1	.	TRBJ2-1	CSVEYNEQFF
TRBV6-4	.	TRBJ2-2	CASSSDQANTGELFF
TRBV5-3	TRBD1	TRBJ1-1	CASSTDRVEAFF
TRBV7-9	.	TRBJ1-4	CASSLYSGGRNEKLFF
TRBV6-2/TRBV6-3	.	TRBJ2-3	CASSYVRRSTDTQYF